A single sample is the source of the 23 T cell receptor beta chains below, sequenced in a study of T cells in Graves' hyperthyroidism and ophthalmopathy. The TCR beta CDR3 regions underwent amplification using RNA transcripts as the source. A set of HTBI primers served as the primers for a first-round RT-PCR of the TCR CDR3. Via MiXCR, TCRdb re-called the multiplex PCR reads, giving one row per CDR3 protein. This sample has around 480,000 distinct CDR3 sequences, with 13% to 15% found just once. The specimen sequenced was blood. The receptors stem from a woman aged 18-29 years with Graves' hyperthyroidism.

This clonotype was seen a handful of times. The genes are TRBV19 and TRBJ2-1; TRBD2 matches 10 bases. CDR1 is LNHDA and CDR2 is SQIVND in the germline V gene (reference sequence). V shed 4 bases and J 5 bases; nucleotides not matched to a gene: 17. The CDR3 has 19 residues. DNA of the CDR3: TGTGCCAGTAGTAGTCCCCGATACAGACTAGCGGGTAGACACAATGAGCAGTTCTTC. Amino acid sequence: CASSSPRYRLAGRHNEQFF.

This clonotype was seen at least ten times. CDR3 amino acids: CASSFWDYSYEQYF. The CDR3 DNA reads as TGTGCCAGCAGCTTTTGGGACTATTCCTACGAGCAGTACTTC. The V and J genes are TRBV7-2 and TRBJ2-7; 7 bases match TRBD2. This CDR3 spans 14 amino acids. Losses at the gene ends were 3 bases for V and 1 base for J; bases not matched to a gene: 3. Germline values: CDR1 SGHTA, CDR2 FQGNSA.

This clonotype was observed many times. The rearrangement uses TRBV10-3 and TRBJ1-1; 11 nucleotides align to TRBD1. The CDR3 length is 15 residues. Germline trimming cut 3 bases from V and 4 bases from J; bases unmatched to any gene: 4. Germline V gene data show CDR1 as ENHRY and CDR2 as SYGVKD. CDR3 in amino acids: CAISEFGTGGTEAFF. In nucleotides, the CDR3 is TGTGCCATCAGTGAATTTGGGACAGGGGGCACTGAAGCTTTCTTT.

This clonotype was counted only a few times. The rearrangement uses TRBV12-5 and TRBJ2-6; D gene unclear. Trimming pared 0 bases from V and 0 bases from J, leaving 3 bases between. Germline V gives CDR1 LGHNT, CDR2 FRNRAP. CDR3 size: 15 residues. CDR3 in DNA: TGTGCTAGTGGTTTGGTCCCCTCTGGGGCCAACGTCCTGACTTTC. Protein product: CASGLVPSGANVLTF.

This clonotype was detected many times. The rearrangement links TRBV19 to TRBJ2-5; 10 bases align to TRBD2. Unmatched junction bases numbered 10, after V lost 1 base and J lost 2 bases. The CDR3 runs 18 residues. Germline loops: CDR1 LNHDA, CDR2 SQIVND (reference sequence). CDR3 DNA: TGTGCCAGTAGTATAGGACCGGGACTAGCGTCGATACAAGAGACCCAGTACTTC. Encoded protein: CASSIGPGLASIQETQYF.

This clonotype has ten or more counts. This chain connects TRBV6-1 to TRBJ2-5; 9 nucleotides align to TRBD1. V was clipped by 7 bases and J by 2 bases; unmatched bases: 8. The CDR3 runs to 15 residues. Germline CDR1 MNHNS, CDR2 SASEGT. This CDR3 reads CASTRTGEGQETQYF. Here the CDR3 DNA reads TGTGCCAGCACAAGGACAGGGGAGGGTCAAGAGACCCAGTACTTC.

This rearrangement joins TRBV24-1 to TRBJ2-1, with D uncertain. V gave up 3 bases and J gave up 7 bases, with 15 bases separating them. CDR3 length: 15 residues. Germline CDR1 KGHDR, CDR2 SFDVKD. CDR3 residues: CATSDPLKLGNEQFF. CDR3 bases: TGTGCCACCAGTGATCCCCTGAAGCTAGGGAATGAGCAGTTCTTC.

This clonotype was recorded many times. This chain connects TRBV11-3 to TRBJ1-6; 7 positions agree with TRBD1. This CDR3 spans 18 amino acids. The V segment lost 0 bases and the J segment 0 bases; nucleotides outside the gene matches: 5. Germline V lookup: CDR1 SGHNT, CDR2 YENEEA. The CDR3 nucleotides are TGTGCCAGCAGCTTAGAGGCAGGGGGTGACTCCTATAATTCACCCCTCCACTTT. Its translation: CASSLEAGGDSYNSPLHF.

This clonotype was seen repeatedly, ten times or more. The chain employs TRBV3-1 and TRBJ1-1, with D perhaps matching TRBD1 (5 bases). The germline CDR1 and CDR2 sequences are LGHDT and YNNKEL (reference sequence). Deletions cut 3 bases from V and 5 bases from J, with 7 bases between. There are 12 residues in the CDR3. The DNA for the CDR3 is TGTGCCAGCAGCCACTGGGGGACTGAAGCTTTCTTT. It specifies CASSHWGTEAFF.

The table lists this clonotype with many counts. Sequence at one end of the junction differs from germline and may be a read error. The chain carries TRBV29-1 and TRBJ1-2; tentatively, D is TRBD1 (6 bases). Germline assignment: CDR1 SQVTM and CDR2 ANQGSEA. The CDR3 runs to 12 residues. This CDR3 reads CSVEGGLPGYTF. In nucleotides, the CDR3 is TGCAGCGTGGAAGGGGGACTCCCTGGCTACACCTTC. Based on the CDR3 plus reference TRBV29-1 and TRBJ1-2, the full variable domain is SAVISQKPSRDICQRGTSLTIQCQVDSQVTMMFWYRQQPGQSLTLIATANQGSEATYESGFVIDKFPISRPNLTFSTLTVSNMSPEDSSIYLCSVEGGLPGYTFGSGTRLTVV.

The sample holds many counts of this clonotype. The chain joins TRBV18 to TRBJ2-7, with D unresolved. Germline V lookup: CDR1 KGHSH, CDR2 LQKENI. V was pared by 6 bases and J by 3 bases, with 9 bases between. The CDR3 is made up of 12 amino acids. CDR3: CASSGSGYEQYV. The CDR3 DNA reads TGTGCCAGCTCGGGTTCGGGCTACGAGCAGTACGTC.

For this clonotype: A read error may explain this, as a much larger clone is one base away. The V call is TRBV12-3 or TRBV12-4, the J call TRBJ1-6, with D tentatively TRBD1 (5 bases). This CDR3 region has 16 residues. CDR3 in DNA: TGTGCCAGCACCACAACAGGAATCTCCTATAATCCACCCCTCCACTTT. Amino acids: CASTTTGISYNPPLHF.

This clonotype has a handful of counts. The chain is built from TRBV5-1 and TRBJ2-1; D might be TRBD1 (6 bases). The CDR3 spans 13 residues. The germline gives CDR1 SGHRS, CDR2 YFSETQ. V lost 4 bases and J 5 bases, leaving 10 bases between the germline ends. The CDR3 here is CASSIWTDNEQFF. The CDR3 bases are TGCGCCAGCAGCATCTGGACAGACAATGAGCAGTTCTTC. Together with reference TRBV5-1 and TRBJ2-1, the CDR3 gives the full variable domain: KAGVTQTPRYLIKTRGQQVTLSCSPISGHRSVSWYQQTPGQGLQFLFEYFSETQRNKGNFPGRFSGRQFSNSRSEMNVSTLELGDSALYLCASSIWTDNEQFFGPGTRLTVL.

In this sample, this clonotype turned up many times. CDR3 residues: CASSPRQNEQFF. DNA for the CDR3: TGTGCCAGCAGTCCGCGACAGAATGAGCAGTTCTTC. The V and J genes are TRBV12-3 or TRBV12-4 and TRBJ2-1; tentatively, D is TRBD1 (5 bases). V lost 5 bases and J 7 bases, leaving 9 bases between the germline ends. The CDR3 loop spans 12 amino acids.

This clonotype has a count of ten or more. This sequence joins TRBV7-3 and TRBJ2-1; 7 positions agree with TRBD1. From germline, CDR1 is SGHTA and CDR2 FQGTGA. With V trimmed by 4 bases and J by 0 bases, 3 bases remained unmatched. The CDR3 loop spans 15 amino acids. CDR3: CASSSGTASYNEQFF. The CDR3 DNA reads as TGTGCCAGCAGCTCTGGGACAGCCTCCTACAATGAGCAGTTCTTC.

This clonotype has ten or more counts. The rearrangement uses TRBV29-1 and TRBJ1-1; no clear D gene. Germline V gene lookup returns CDR1 SQVTM and CDR2 ANQGSEA. The CDR3 loop spans 14 amino acids. With 7 bases removed from V and 7 bases from J, the gap between germline ends came to 22 bases. The DNA of the CDR3 is TGCAGCGCAAACCCGGGCCGTAGAACGGGTGAAGCTTTCTTT. It yields the protein CSANPGRRTGEAFF. The whole variable domain, filled in from reference TRBV29-1 and TRBJ1-1, reads SAVISQKPSRDICQRGTSLTIQCQVDSQVTMMFWYRQQPGQSLTLIATANQGSEATYESGFVIDKFPISRPNLTFSTLTVSNMSPEDSSIYLCSANPGRRTGEAFFGQGTRLTVV.

This clonotype was picked up many times. The chain employs TRBV3-1 and TRBJ1-3, with D possibly matching TRBD1 (6 bases). The germline V gene encodes CDR1 LGHDT and CDR2 YNNKEL (reference sequence). V was shortened by 6 bases and J by 0 bases, with 15 bases between the two germline ends. This CDR3 has 16 residues. The CDR3 loop reads CASRGGAESSGNTIYF. CDR3 nucleotide sequence: TGTGCCAGCAGAGGGGGGGCCGAGAGCTCTGGAAACACCATATATTTT.

The table lists this clonotype with many counts. This CDR3 reads CASSFAENTEAFF. For the CDR3, the DNA is TGTGCCAGCAGTTTTGCAGAGAACACTGAAGCTTTCTTT. The rearrangement links TRBV12-3 or TRBV12-4 to TRBJ1-1; no reliable D call. The length of the CDR3 is 13 residues. The V and J ends lost 3 bases and 1 base respectively, with 6 bases between them.

The chain recombines TRBV5-1 with TRBJ2-3, with D possibly TRBD2 on 5 matching bases. Per the germline V gene, CDR1 is SGHRS and CDR2 is YFSETQ. The V end was cut by 6 bases, the J end by 3 bases, with 14 bases between. This CDR3 has 14 amino acids. This chain's CDR3 is CASTREWRTDTQYF. CDR3 in DNA: TGCGCCAGCACGAGGGAGTGGAGAACAGATACGCAGTATTTT.

In this sample, this clonotype turned up many times. V is TRBV11-3 and J is TRBJ2-5; 11 bases align to TRBD1. This CDR3 is 15 amino acids long. CDR1 and CDR2 from the germline V gene are SGHNT and YENEEA. V lost 5 bases, J lost 5 bases, and 7 bases stayed unmatched. The chain's CDR3 is CASSAGQGAAETQYF. The CDR3 DNA reads TGTGCCAGCAGCGCCGGACAGGGGGCGGCGGAGACCCAGTACTTC.

The chain joins TRBV24-1 to TRBJ2-1; 7 bases agree with TRBD1. CDR1 is KGHDR, CDR2 SFDVKD, per germline. This CDR3 has 20 amino acids. V was pared by 9 bases and J by 0 bases, with 22 bases of the junction left unmatched. The CDR3 DNA reads TGTGCCACCGGGCAAGGGGTCACGGGGACAGCGGCCAACTCCTACAATGAGCAGTTCTTC. As protein: CATGQGVTGTAANSYNEQFF.

The V gene is TRBV10-3, the J gene TRBJ1-2, with unresolved D. This CDR3 spans 13 amino acids. Germline V gene lookup returns CDR1 ENHRY and CDR2 SYGVKD. Deletions cut 7 bases from V and 4 bases from J, with 13 bases between. CDR3 coding DNA: TGTGCCATCAAGGATAGGGATATCTATGGCTACACCTTC. Translation: CAIKDRDIYGYTF.

This clonotype occurred many times. The rearrangement joins TRBV12-3 or TRBV12-4 to TRBJ2-7, with 12 bases fitting TRBD1. This CDR3 region has 16 residues. V shed 3 bases, J shed 7 bases, and the junction held 10 bases outside the gene matches. Written as DNA, the CDR3 is TGTGCCAGCAGTTTTGTTCCGGGACAGGGGGCCTTAGAGCAGTACTTC. It yields the protein CASSFVPGQGALEQYF.